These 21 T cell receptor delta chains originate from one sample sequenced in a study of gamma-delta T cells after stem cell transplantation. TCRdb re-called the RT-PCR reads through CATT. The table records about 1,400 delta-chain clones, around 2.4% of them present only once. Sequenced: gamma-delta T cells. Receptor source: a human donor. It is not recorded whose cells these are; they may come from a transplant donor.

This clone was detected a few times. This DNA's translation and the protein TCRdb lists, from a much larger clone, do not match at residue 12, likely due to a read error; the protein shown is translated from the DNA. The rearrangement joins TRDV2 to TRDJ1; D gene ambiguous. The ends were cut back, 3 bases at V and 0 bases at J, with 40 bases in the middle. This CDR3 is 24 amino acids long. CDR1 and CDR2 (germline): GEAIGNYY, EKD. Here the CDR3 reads CACDPHPRGPTASSWSSYTDKLIF. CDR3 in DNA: TGTGCCTGTGACCCGCACCCCCGGGGTCCCACGGCAAGTAGTTGGTCCTCGTACACCGATAAACTCATCTTT.

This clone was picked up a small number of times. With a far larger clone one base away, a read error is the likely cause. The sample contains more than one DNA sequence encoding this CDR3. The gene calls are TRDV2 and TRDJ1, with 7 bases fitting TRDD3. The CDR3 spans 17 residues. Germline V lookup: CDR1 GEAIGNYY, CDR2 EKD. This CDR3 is CACDTGAGRPGIGKLIF. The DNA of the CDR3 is TGTGCCTGTGACACGGGTGCTGGGCGACCGGGGATAGGTAAACTAATCTTT.

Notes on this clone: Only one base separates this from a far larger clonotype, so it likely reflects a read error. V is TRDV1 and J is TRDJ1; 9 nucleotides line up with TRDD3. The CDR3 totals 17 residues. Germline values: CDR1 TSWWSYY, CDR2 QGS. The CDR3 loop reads CALGLLPVLGDLDKLTF. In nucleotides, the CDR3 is TGTGCTCTTGGCCTCCTTCCCGTACTGGGGGACCTCGATAAACTCACCTTT.

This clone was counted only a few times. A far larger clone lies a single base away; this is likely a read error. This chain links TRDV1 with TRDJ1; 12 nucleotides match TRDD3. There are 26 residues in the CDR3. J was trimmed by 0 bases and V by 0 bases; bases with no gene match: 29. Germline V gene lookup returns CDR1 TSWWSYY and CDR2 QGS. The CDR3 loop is CALGELGLLIPTCWGIREEHTDKLIF. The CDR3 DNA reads TGTGCTCTTGGGGAACTAGGACTCCTTATCCCCACGTGCTGGGGGATACGCGAGGAGCACACCGATAAACTCATCTTT.

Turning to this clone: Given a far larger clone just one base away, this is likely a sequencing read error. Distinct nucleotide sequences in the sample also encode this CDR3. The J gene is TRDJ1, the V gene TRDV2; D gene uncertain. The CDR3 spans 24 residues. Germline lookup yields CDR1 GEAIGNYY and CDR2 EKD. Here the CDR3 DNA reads TGTGCCTGTGACCCGCACCCCCGGGGTCCCACGGTAAGTAGTTGGTCCTCGTACACGGATAAACTCATCTTT. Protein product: CACDPHPRGPTVSSWSSYTDKLIF.

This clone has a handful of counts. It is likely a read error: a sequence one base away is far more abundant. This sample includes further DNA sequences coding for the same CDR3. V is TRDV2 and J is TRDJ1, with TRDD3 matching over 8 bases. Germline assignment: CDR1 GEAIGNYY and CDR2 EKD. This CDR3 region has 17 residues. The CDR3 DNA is TGTGCCTGTGACCCCACTGGGGATACCCCTTACACCGATAAGCTCATCTTT. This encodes CACDPTGDTPYTDKLIF.

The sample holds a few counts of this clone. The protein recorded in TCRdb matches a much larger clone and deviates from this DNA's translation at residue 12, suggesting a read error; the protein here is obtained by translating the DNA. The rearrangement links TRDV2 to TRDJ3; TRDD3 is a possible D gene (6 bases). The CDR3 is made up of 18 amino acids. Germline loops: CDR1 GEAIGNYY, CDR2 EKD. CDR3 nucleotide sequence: TGTGCCTGTGACACAGGAGGGATATGGGCCTGGAACACCCGACAGATGTTTTTC. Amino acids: CACDTGGIWAWNTRQMFF.

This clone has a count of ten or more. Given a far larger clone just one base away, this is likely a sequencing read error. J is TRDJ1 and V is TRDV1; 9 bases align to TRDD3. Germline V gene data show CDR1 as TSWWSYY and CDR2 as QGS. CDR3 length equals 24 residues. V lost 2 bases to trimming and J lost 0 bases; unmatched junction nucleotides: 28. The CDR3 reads CALGEGRSSRSFLTGGKYTDKLIF. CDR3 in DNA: TGTGCTCTTGGGGAAGGGCGTTCCTCACGGTCCTTCCTTACTGGGGGAAAGTACACCGATAAACTCATCTTT.

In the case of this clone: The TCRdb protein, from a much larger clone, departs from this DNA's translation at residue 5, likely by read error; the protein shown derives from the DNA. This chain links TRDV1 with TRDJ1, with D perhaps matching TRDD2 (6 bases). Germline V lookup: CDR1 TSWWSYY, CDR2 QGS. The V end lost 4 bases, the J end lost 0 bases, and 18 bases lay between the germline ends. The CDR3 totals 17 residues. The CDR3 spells CALGALPSLLYTDKLIF. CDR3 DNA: TGTGCTCTTGGGGCGTTACCTTCCCTTCTCTACACCGATAAACTCATCTTT.

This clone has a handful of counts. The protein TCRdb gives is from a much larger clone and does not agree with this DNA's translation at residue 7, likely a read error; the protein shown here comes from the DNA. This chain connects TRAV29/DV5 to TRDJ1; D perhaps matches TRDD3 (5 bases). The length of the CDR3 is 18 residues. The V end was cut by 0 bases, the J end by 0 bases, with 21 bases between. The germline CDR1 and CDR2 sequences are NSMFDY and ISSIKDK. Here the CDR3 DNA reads TGTGCAGCAAGCGCTGTACCGGGGACCCCCTCTTACACCGATAAACTCATCTTT. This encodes CAASAVPGTPSYTDKLIF.

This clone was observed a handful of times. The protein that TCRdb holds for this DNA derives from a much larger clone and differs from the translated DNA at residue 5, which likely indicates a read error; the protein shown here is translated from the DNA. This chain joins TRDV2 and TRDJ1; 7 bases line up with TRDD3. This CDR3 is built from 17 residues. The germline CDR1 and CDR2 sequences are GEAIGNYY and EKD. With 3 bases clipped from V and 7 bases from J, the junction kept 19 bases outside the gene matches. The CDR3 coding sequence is TGTGCCTGTGACGCGGGTGCTGGGCGACCGGGGATAGGTAAACTCATCTTT. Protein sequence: CACDAGAGRPGIGKLIF.

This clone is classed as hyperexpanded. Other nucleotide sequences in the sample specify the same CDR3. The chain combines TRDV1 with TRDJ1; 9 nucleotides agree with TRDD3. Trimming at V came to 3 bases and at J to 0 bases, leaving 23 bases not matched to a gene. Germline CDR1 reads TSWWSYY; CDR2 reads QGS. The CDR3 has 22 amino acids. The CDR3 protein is CALGDLHTGYWGTDPYTDKLIF. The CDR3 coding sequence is TGTGCTCTTGGGGACCTCCATACGGGGTACTGGGGGACCGACCCGTACACCGATAAACTCATCTTT.

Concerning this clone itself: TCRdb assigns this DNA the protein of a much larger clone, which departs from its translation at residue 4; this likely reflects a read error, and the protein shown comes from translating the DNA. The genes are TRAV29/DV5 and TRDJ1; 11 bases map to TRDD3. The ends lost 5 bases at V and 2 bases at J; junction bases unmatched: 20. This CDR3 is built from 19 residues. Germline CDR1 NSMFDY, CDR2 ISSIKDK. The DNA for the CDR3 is TGTGCAGCTGTGCCTTCCTTGGGGGATACGCCCCACCTGACCGATAAACTCATCTTT. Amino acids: CAAVPSLGDTPHLTDKLIF.

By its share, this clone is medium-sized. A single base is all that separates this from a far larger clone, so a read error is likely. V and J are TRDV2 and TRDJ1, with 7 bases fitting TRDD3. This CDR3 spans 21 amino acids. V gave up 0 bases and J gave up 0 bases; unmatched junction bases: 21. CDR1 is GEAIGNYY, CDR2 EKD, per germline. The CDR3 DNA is TGTGCCTGTGACACCATCTCATTGGGGGAATCTCTTAGATCGCACACCGATAAACTCATCTTT. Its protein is CACDTISLGESLRSHTDKLIF.

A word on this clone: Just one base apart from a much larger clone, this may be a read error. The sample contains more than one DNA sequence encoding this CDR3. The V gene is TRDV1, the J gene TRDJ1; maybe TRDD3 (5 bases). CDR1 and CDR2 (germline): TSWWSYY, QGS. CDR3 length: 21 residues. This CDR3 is CALGELVPLRRSHCYTDKLIF. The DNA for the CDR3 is TGCGCTCTTGGGGAACTGGTCCCCCTAAGACGGTCTCACTGCTACACCGATAAACTCATCTTT.

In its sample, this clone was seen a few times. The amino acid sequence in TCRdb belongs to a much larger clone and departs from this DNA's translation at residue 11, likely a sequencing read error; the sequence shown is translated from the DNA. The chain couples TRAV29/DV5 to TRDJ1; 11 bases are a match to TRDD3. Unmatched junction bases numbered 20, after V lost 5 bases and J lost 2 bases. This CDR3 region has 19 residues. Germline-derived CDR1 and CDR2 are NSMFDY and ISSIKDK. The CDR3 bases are TGTGCAGCTGCGCCTTCCTTGGGGGATACGTCCCACCTGACCGATAAACTCATCTTT. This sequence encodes CAAAPSLGDTSHLTDKLIF.

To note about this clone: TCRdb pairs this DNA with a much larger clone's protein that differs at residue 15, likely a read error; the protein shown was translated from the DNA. This CDR3 reads CALGALVSTLTGGLRSWDTRQMFF. CDR3 coding DNA: TGTGCTCTTGGGGCCCTAGTATCTACACTTACTGGGGGTCTTAGATCCTGGGACACCCGACAGATGTTTTTC. The V and J genes are TRDV1 and TRDJ3; 8 bases are a match to TRDD3. Germline V lookup: CDR1 TSWWSYY, CDR2 QGS. The CDR3 loop spans 24 amino acids. The J segment lost 1 base and the V segment lost 4 bases, leaving 24 bases of the junction unmatched.

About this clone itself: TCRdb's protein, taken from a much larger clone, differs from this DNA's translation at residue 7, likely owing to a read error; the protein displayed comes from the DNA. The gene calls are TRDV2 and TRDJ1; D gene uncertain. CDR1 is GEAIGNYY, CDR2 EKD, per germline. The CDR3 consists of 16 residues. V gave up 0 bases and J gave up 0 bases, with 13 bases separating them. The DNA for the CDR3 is TGTGCCTGTGACACCTGGGAACTTACCTACACCGATAAACTCATCTTT. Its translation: CACDTWELTYTDKLIF.

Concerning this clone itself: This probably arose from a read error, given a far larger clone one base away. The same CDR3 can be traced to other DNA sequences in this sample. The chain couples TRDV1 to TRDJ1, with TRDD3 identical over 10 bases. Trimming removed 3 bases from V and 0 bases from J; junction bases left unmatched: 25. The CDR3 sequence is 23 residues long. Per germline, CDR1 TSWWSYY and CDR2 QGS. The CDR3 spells CALGELEPSGGYAFETHTDKLIF. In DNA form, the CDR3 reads TGTGCTCTTGGGGAGCTAGAACCATCGGGGGGATACGCTTTCGAGACGCACACCGATAAACTCATCTTT.

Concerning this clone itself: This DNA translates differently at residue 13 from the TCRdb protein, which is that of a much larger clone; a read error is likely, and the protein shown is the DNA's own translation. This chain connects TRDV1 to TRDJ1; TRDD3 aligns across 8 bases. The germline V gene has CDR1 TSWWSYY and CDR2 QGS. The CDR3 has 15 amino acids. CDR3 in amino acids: CALGEPLGDTDKPIF. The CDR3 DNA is TGTGCTCTTGGGGAACCCCTGGGGGACACCGATAAACCCATCTTT.

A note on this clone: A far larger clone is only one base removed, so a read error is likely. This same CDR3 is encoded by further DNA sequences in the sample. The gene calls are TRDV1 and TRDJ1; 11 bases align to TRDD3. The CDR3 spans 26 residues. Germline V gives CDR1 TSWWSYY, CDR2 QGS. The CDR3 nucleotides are TGTGCTCTTGGGGAACTAGTCTCGATTACGTGTAGGGTACTGGGGGATAGGCTTGGCTGCACCGATAAACTCATCTTC. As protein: CALGELVSITCRVLGDRLGCTDKLIF.